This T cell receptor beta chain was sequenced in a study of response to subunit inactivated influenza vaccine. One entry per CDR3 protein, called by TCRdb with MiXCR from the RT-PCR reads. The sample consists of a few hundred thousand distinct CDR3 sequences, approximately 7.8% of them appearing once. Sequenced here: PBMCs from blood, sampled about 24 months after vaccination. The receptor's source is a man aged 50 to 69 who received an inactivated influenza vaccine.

The DNA of the CDR3 is TGTGCCAGCAGCTTAGCGGTGTTGGTAGTAGGGAATGAGCAGTTCTTC. Amino acid sequence: CASSLAVLVVGNEQFF. J is TRBJ2-1 and V is TRBV7-2, with D unclear. This CDR3 region has 16 residues. The germline V and J ends were trimmed by 0 bases and 7 bases, with 16 bases remaining between them. Per germline, CDR1 SGHTA and CDR2 FQGNSA.